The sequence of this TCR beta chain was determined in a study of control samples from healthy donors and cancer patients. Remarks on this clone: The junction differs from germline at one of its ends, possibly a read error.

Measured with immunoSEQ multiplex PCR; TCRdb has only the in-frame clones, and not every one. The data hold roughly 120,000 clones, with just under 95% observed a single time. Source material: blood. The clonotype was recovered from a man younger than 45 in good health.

CDR3: CASSPTTSSGGAHEQFF. The CDR3, as DNA: TGTGCTAGCAGCCCGACTACCTCTAGCGGGGGGGCCCATGAGCAGTTCTTC. The rearrangement joins TRBV7-7 to TRBJ2-1; 12 bases fit TRBD2. Germline V gene lookup returns CDR1 SSHAT and CDR2 FNYEAQ (reference sequence). The CDR3 is 17 amino acids.